The 5 T cell receptor beta chains listed next were all sequenced from one sample in a study of siplizumab effects on memory and regulatory T cells. The method was immunoSEQ multiplex PCR; TCRdb's version includes in-frame clones alone and lacks a portion of them. The repertoire has tens of thousands of clones, roughly 83% of them found once; the top ten carry approximately 4%. The sequencing input was memory CD4+ T cells sorted from blood. Every receptor here comes from a human donor in good health.

The chain joins TRBV5-1 to TRBJ2-1; the match to TRBD2 covers 9 bases. Trimming took 1 base from V and 9 from J; bases not matched to a gene: 14. There are 17 residues in the CDR3. Germline V CDR1 and CDR2: SGHRS, YFSETQ. The CDR3 loop is CASSLQGGRALQGEQFF. In nucleotides, the CDR3 is TGCGCCAGCAGCTTGCAGGGCGGGAGGGCCTTACAGGGTGAGCAGTTCTTC.

The sample holds a few counts of this clone. The V gene is TRBV7-2, the J gene TRBJ2-2; D is undetermined. This CDR3 contains 13 residues. The V gene lost 5 bases and the J gene lost 4 bases, with 8 bases spanning the gap. Germline V lookup: CDR1 SGHTA, CDR2 FQGNSA. The CDR3 DNA is TGTGCCAGCAGCACCGGTCCCACCGGGGAGCTGTTTTTT. Its translation: CASSTGPTGELFF.

This chain joins TRBV5-5 and TRBJ1-1; no clear D. V was shortened by 2 bases and J by 2 bases, with 19 bases between the two germline ends. This CDR3 region has 17 residues. Germline V gene sequence: CDR1 SGHKS, CDR2 YYEKEE (reference sequence). The DNA of the CDR3 is TGTGCCAGCAGCTTTTCTTTTGTGTGGAGACCAAACACTGAAGCTTTCTTT. Translation gives CASSFSFVWRPNTEAFF.

This chain connects TRBV6-6 to TRBJ2-5, with a tentative D call TRBD1 (6 bases). The V end lost 6 bases, the J end lost 11 bases, and 16 bases lay between the germline ends. Per germline, CDR1 MNHNY and CDR2 SVGAGI (reference sequence). There are 12 residues in the CDR3. CDR3 in DNA: TGTGCCAGCAGAAAACAGGGATGGGAGCAGTACTTC. It codes for CASRKQGWEQYF.

CDR3 protein: CASSFTGIGVQETQYF. The CDR3 region has the DNA TGTGCCAGCAGCTTCACAGGGATTGGGGTTCAAGAGACCCAGTACTTC. The gene calls are TRBV5-5 and TRBJ2-5; D might be TRBD1 (6 bases). V was trimmed by 2 bases and J by 2 bases, leaving 16 bases between them. Germline loops: CDR1 SGHKS, CDR2 YYEKEE (reference sequence). This CDR3 has 16 residues.